This TCR beta chain derives from a study of cytomegalovirus exposure and HLA in healthy donors. Germline-derived CDR1 and CDR2 are MNHEY and SMNVEV (reference sequence). The CDR3 has 15 amino acids. Trimming cost V 1 base and J 4 bases, with 11 bases left between them. Only in-frame clones appear in the TCRdb table, and some are missing; sequencing was by immunoSEQ multiplex PCR. The sample contains 200,000 or so clones, about 90% of which appear only once. This clone was recorded once. The rearrangement joins TRBV27 to TRBJ2-1, with D perhaps TRBD2 (6 bases). The sequence derives from a woman aged 18-29 years in good health and CMV-seronegative. Sequencing input: PBMCs. The CDR3 loop reads CASSLLAGPYNEQFF. The CDR3 bases are TGTGCCAGCAGTTTATTGGCGGGGCCGTACAATGAGCAGTTCTTC.